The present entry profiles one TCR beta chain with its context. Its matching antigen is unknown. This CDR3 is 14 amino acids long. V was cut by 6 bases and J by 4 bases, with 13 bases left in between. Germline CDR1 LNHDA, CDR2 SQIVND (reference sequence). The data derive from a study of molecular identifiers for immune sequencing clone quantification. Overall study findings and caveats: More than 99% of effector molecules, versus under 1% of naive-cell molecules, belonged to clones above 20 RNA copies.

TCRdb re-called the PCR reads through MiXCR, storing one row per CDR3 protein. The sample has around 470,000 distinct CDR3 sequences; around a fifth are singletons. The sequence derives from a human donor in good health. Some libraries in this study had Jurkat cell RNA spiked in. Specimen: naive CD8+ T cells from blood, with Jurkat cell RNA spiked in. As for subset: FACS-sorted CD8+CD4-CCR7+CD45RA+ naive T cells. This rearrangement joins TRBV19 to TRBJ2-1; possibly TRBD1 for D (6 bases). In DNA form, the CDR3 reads TGTGCCAGTAGCCGTCGGACAGAGTACAATGAGCAGTTCTTC. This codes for CASSRRTEYNEQFF.